Following are 30 T cell receptor beta chains from one sample sequenced in a study of cytomegalovirus exposure and HLA in healthy donors. The study ran its PCR with 60 Vbeta and 13 Jbeta primers. Data came from immunoSEQ multiplex PCR; TCRdb stores just in-frame clones and leaves some out. The data show roughly 150,000 clones, with about four fifths seen just once and 5.7% held by the top ten. The source material was PBMCs. These receptors were obtained from a man younger than 45 in good health and CMV-seropositive.

This clone came up a few times. V and J are TRBV28 and TRBJ2-2, with D possibly being TRBD1 (6 bases). V dropped 6 bases and J dropped 6 bases, with 17 bases sitting between them. The CDR3 length is 15 residues. Germline V lookup: CDR1 MDHEN, CDR2 SYDVKM. The chain's CDR3 is CASRGAQGGSGELFF. The CDR3 DNA follows: TGTGCCAGCAGGGGGGCCCAGGGTGGATCCGGGGAGCTGTTTTTT.

This chain connects TRBV28 to TRBJ2-3; 13 positions agree with TRBD2. Trimming removed 1 base from V and 9 bases from J; junction bases left unmatched: 10. Germline assignment: CDR1 MDHEN and CDR2 SYDVKM. CDR3 length: 17 amino acids. The CDR3 here is CASSLSGTSGTGETQYF. CDR3 nucleotide sequence: TGTGCCAGCAGTTTATCCGGGACTAGCGGGACGGGGGAGACGCAGTATTTT.

This sequence joins TRBV28 and TRBJ2-7; D is possibly TRBD2 (6 bases). V was shortened by 6 bases and J by 4 bases, with 13 bases between the two germline ends. The germline V gene encodes CDR1 MDHEN and CDR2 SYDVKM. There are 13 residues in the CDR3. DNA for the CDR3: TGTGCCAGCAGGACCGGGGGTGTATACGAGCAGTACTTC. This encodes CASRTGGVYEQYF.

The chain recombines TRBV27 with TRBJ2-1; 8 bases align to TRBD1. From germline, CDR1 is MNHEY and CDR2 SMNVEV (reference sequence). The ends lost 0 bases at V and 7 bases at J; junction bases unmatched: 8. The CDR3 runs to 16 residues. The CDR3 bases are TGTGCCAGCAGTTTATCATCCAGGGGGCCCTTTAATGAGCAGTTCTTC. Encoded protein: CASSLSSRGPFNEQFF.

The rearrangement joins TRBV30 to TRBJ2-7, with D possibly matching TRBD2 (5 bases). The V end lost 2 bases, the J end lost 0 bases, and 14 bases lay between the germline ends. The CDR3 is 15 amino acids. CDR1 and CDR2 (germline): GTSNPN, SVGIG (reference sequence). DNA for the CDR3: TGTGCCTGGAGTCGGGGAAGCTTCCTCTCCTACGAGCAGTACTTC. Translated: CAWSRGSFLSYEQYF.

The table lists this clone with a count of one. The genes are TRBV28 and TRBJ2-5, with TRBD2 as a possible D gene (6 bases). Per the germline V gene, CDR1 is MDHEN and CDR2 is SYDVKM. The CDR3 extends over 15 amino acids. Between the trimmed V and J ends, which lost 5 bases and 2 bases, there was a span of 15 bases. For the CDR3, the DNA is TGTGCCAGCAGTCCGGAGTGGAGGGAGCAAGAGACCCAGTACTTC. It yields the protein CASSPEWREQETQYF.

This sequence joins TRBV19 and TRBJ2-1, with TRBD1 matching 10 bases. This CDR3 has 16 amino acids. Germline assignment: CDR1 LNHDA and CDR2 SQIVND (reference sequence). J gave up 9 bases and V 2 bases, and 10 bases lay outside the gene matches. The chain's CDR3 is CASSIREGTGAGEQFF. CDR3 bases: TGTGCCAGTAGTATAAGAGAAGGGACAGGGGCAGGTGAGCAGTTCTTC.

The chain combines TRBV30 with TRBJ2-2, with 8 bases matching TRBD2. J lost 8 bases, V lost 5 bases, and 7 bases had no gene match. The germline V gene encodes CDR1 GTSNPN and CDR2 SVGIG (reference sequence). The CDR3 loop spans 13 amino acids. CDR3 nucleotides: TGTGCCTGGCTGGGACTAGGGTCTGGGGAGCTGTTTTTT. The encoded protein is CAWLGLGSGELFF.

This clone was seen a single time. V usage is TRBV5-5 and J usage is TRBJ1-1; D is uncertain. The CDR3 runs to 13 residues. V gave up 4 bases and J gave up 7 bases, with 14 bases separating them. Germline CDR1 SGHKS, CDR2 YYEKEE (reference sequence). The CDR3 here is CASSPLLRSEAFF. CDR3 nucleotides: TGTGCCAGCAGCCCTCTCCTGAGGAGTGAAGCTTTCTTT.

The CDR3 coding sequence is TGTGCCAGCAGCGCCCCCCGGGGGAGCACAGATACGCAGTATTTT. Translated: CASSAPRGSTDTQYF. The genes are TRBV9 and TRBJ2-3; D might be TRBD2 (6 bases). Germline V gene data show CDR1 as SGDLS and CDR2 as YYNGEE. CDR3 length: 15 amino acids. The V gene lost 3 bases and the J gene lost 0 bases, with 11 bases spanning the gap. Using reference TRBV9 and TRBJ2-3 for the parts outside the CDR3, the full variable domain is DSGVTQTPKHLITATGQRVTLRCSPRSGDLSVYWYQQSLDQGLQFLIQYYNGEERAKGNILERFSAQQFPDLHSELNLSSLELGDSALYFCASSAPRGSTDTQYFGPGTRLTVL.

The table lists this clone with a count of one. The rearrangement uses TRBV2 and TRBJ2-7, with TRBD1 identical over 7 bases. The V segment lost 5 bases and the J segment 2 bases; nucleotides outside the gene matches: 6. Germline V gene data show CDR1 as SNHLY and CDR2 as FYNNEI. The CDR3 contains 14 residues. CDR3 DNA sequence: TGTGCCAGCAGTTCCGAGGGGGCCACCTACGAGCAGTACTTC. Its protein is CASSSEGATYEQYF.

The chain uses TRBV5-1 and TRBJ1-4; 7 bases match TRBD1. Germline V CDR1 and CDR2: SGHRS, YFSETQ. This CDR3 is 15 amino acids long. Losses at the gene ends were 2 bases for V and 7 bases for J; bases not matched to a gene: 8. CDR3 sequence (DNA): TGCGCCAGCAGCTTAACCCCGGGACAGCTTGAAAAACTGTTTTTT. Protein product: CASSLTPGQLEKLFF.

The V and J genes are TRBV9 and TRBJ1-1; D unclear. Trimming stripped 0 bases from V and 4 bases from J, with 7 bases between. Germline V gene lookup returns CDR1 SGDLS and CDR2 YYNGEE. This CDR3 is 13 amino acids long. The CDR3 region is CASSVGSSTEAFF. CDR3 nucleotides: TGTGCCAGCAGCGTAGGGAGTTCCACTGAAGCTTTCTTT.

The chain uses TRBV6-1 and TRBJ1-5; no clear D. The germline V and J ends were trimmed by 4 bases and 4 bases, with 8 bases remaining between them. The CDR3 has 13 residues. Germline V lookup: CDR1 MNHNS, CDR2 SASEGT. The CDR3 here is CASSVRGNQPQHF. The CDR3, as DNA: TGTGCCAGCAGTGTAAGAGGGAATCAGCCCCAGCATTTT.

The chain joins TRBV7-2 to TRBJ2-3; 12 bases line up with TRBD2. Germline CDR1 SGHTA, CDR2 FQGNSA. V was clipped by 2 bases and J by 4 bases; unmatched bases: 7. The CDR3 runs 17 residues. The CDR3 DNA sequence: TGTGCCAGCAGCTTAAGACTAGCGGGAGTACAGTCAGATACGCAGTATTTT. It yields the protein CASSLRLAGVQSDTQYF.

This chain's CDR3 is CSVKLAGGRRSYEQYF. CDR3 DNA: TGCAGCGTAAAACTAGCGGGAGGGAGGAGATCCTACGAGCAGTACTTC. This chain connects TRBV29-1 to TRBJ2-7; 13 bases are a match to TRBD2. The CDR3 length is 16 residues. CDR1 is SQVTM, CDR2 ANQGSEA, per germline. J lost 1 base, V lost 6 bases, and 9 bases had no gene match.

The V gene is TRBV4-1, the J gene TRBJ1-1; no clear D. This CDR3 spans 17 amino acids. CDR1 is MGHRA and CDR2 is YSYEKL in the germline V gene. Trimming took off 4 bases at V and 3 bases at J, with 21 bases between the two ends. The CDR3 is CASSLGGGGRVYTEAFF. The CDR3 coding sequence is TGCGCCAGCAGCCTAGGAGGTGGAGGCCGGGTTTACACTGAAGCTTTCTTT.

A remark on this clone: A read error may account for a junction end that differs from germline. This chain connects TRBV6-1 to TRBJ1-3; D gene ambiguous. The germline V gene has CDR1 MNHNS and CDR2 SASEGT. This CDR3 is built from 15 residues. The CDR3 coding sequence is TGTGCCAGTAGTGAAAGAGCTTCCTCTGGAAACACCATATATTTT. Its protein is CASSERASSGNTIYF.

V usage is TRBV5-4 and J usage is TRBJ1-2, with 8 positions matching TRBD1. CDR1 and CDR2 from the germline V gene are SGHNT and YYREEE (reference sequence). Unmatched junction bases numbered 7, after V lost 4 bases and J lost 8 bases. This CDR3 spans 13 amino acids. The CDR3 reads CASSLRTGIGYTF. The CDR3 region has the DNA TGTGCCAGCAGCCTCCGGACAGGGATAGGCTACACCTTC.

CDR3 sequence: CASSSGQTFTDTQYF. The CDR3 nucleotides are TGTGCCAGCAGTTCGGGACAGACTTTCACAGATACGCAGTATTTT. The rearrangement links TRBV2 to TRBJ2-3; TRBD1 matches at 7 bases. Germline-derived CDR1 and CDR2 are SNHLY and FYNNEI. The CDR3 loop spans 15 amino acids. V was clipped by 5 bases and J by 2 bases; unmatched bases: 7.

As concerns this clone: At one end, the junction sequence differs from germline, possibly due to a read error. The J gene is TRBJ2-3, the V gene TRBV5-1; 12 nucleotides line up with TRBD2. CDR3 length equals 14 residues. Germline V gives CDR1 SGHRS, CDR2 YFSETQ. The DNA for the CDR3 is TGCGCCAGCATCTTGGGGACTAGCGGGGATACGCAGTATTTT. This encodes CASILGTSGDTQYF.

Of note for this clone: The junction departs from the called germline gene at one end, perhaps through a read error. The identical CDR3 is also encoded by other nucleotide sequences in the sample. This chain joins TRBV29-1 and TRBJ1-2; a weak D match, TRBD1 (6 bases). CDR1 SQVTM and CDR2 ANQGSEA come from the germline V gene. The CDR3 is made up of 12 amino acids. This CDR3 is CSVHDSSDRNVF. The CDR3, as DNA: TGCAGCGTTCACGACTCCTCAGACAGGAACGTCTTC.

Points on this clone: One end of the junction varies from germline; a read error may be responsible. The V call is TRBV7-8, the J call TRBJ2-1; 8 nucleotides line up with TRBD2. The CDR3 has 11 amino acids. Germline assignment: CDR1 SGHVS and CDR2 FQNEAQ. Written as DNA, the CDR3 is TGTGCCAGCAGCTTGGGGGATAGCGGGGTCTTC. It specifies CASSLGDSGVF.

The V gene is TRBV5-1, the J gene TRBJ2-7; D may be TRBD1 (6 bases). The germline V and J ends were trimmed by 2 bases and 0 bases, with 9 bases remaining between them. The CDR3 is 14 amino acids. CDR1 and CDR2 (germline): SGHRS, YFSETQ. The CDR3 region has the DNA TGCGCCAGCAGCTTTACAGGGAGCTCCTACGAGCAGTACTTC. It translates to CASSFTGSSYEQYF.

The chain has TRBV2 and TRBJ2-3, with D possibly TRBD1 on 5 matching bases. This CDR3 is 14 amino acids long. Trimming took off 5 bases at V and 0 bases at J, with 9 bases between the two ends. Per germline, CDR1 SNHLY and CDR2 FYNNEI. CDR3 residues: CASSIPGSTDTQYF. CDR3 sequence (DNA): TGTGCCAGCAGTATACCAGGGAGCACAGATACGCAGTATTTT.

The chain uses TRBV5-1 and TRBJ1-4; D is possibly TRBD1 (6 bases). This CDR3 is built from 17 residues. V lost 4 bases to trimming and J lost 0 bases, with 16 bases between them. The V gene's germline CDR1 is SGHRS and CDR2 YFSETQ. The CDR3 sequence is CASSRRQGLSTNEKLFF. In DNA, the CDR3 is TGCGCCAGCAGCCGGCGGCAGGGGCTTTCAACTAATGAAAAACTGTTTTTT.

The chain combines TRBV5-1 with TRBJ2-1; the match to TRBD1 covers 10 bases. Germline assignment: CDR1 SGHRS and CDR2 YFSETQ. This CDR3 region has 15 residues. V was clipped by 3 bases and J by 3 bases; unmatched bases: 3. Here the CDR3 DNA reads TGCGCCAGCAGCTCCCGGGACAGGGGCTACAATGAGCAGTTCTTC. Translated, it gives CASSSRDRGYNEQFF.

This clone occurred once. The gene calls are TRBV27 and TRBJ2-1; TRBD1 matches 11 bases. Per germline, CDR1 MNHEY and CDR2 SMNVEV (reference sequence). The CDR3 loop spans 14 amino acids. V trimming: 3 bases; J trimming: 6 bases; junction bases outside the gene matches: 1. The DNA for the CDR3 is TGTGCCAGCAGTTTCGGGACAGGGGGCAATGAGCAGTTCTTC. Amino acid sequence: CASSFGTGGNEQFF.

The V gene is TRBV7-2, the J gene TRBJ1-5; D uncertain. The CDR3 consists of 15 residues. The V gene's germline CDR1 is SGHTA and CDR2 FQGNSA. V lost 1 base and J 3 bases, leaving 10 bases between the germline ends. The CDR3 sequence: CASSLESGSNQPQHF. CDR3 in DNA: TGTGCCAGCAGCTTAGAGAGCGGATCCAATCAGCCCCAGCATTTT.

This sequence joins TRBV19 and TRBJ1-5; TRBD1 agrees at 8 bases. Germline V gene sequence: CDR1 LNHDA, CDR2 SQIVND (reference sequence). This CDR3 is built from 15 residues. J gave up 2 bases and V 6 bases, and 6 bases lay outside the gene matches. DNA of the CDR3: TGTGCCAGTAGGTCCCAGGGGGCTGGCAATCAGCCCCAGCATTTT. Translating gives CASRSQGAGNQPQHF.